The T cell receptor (beta chain) described here comes from a study of patients and donors after allogeneic stem cell transplantation. TCRdb reprocessed the RT-PCR reads with MiXCR, giving one entry per CDR3 protein. The data contain hundreds of thousands of distinct CDR3 sequences, 14% of them singletons. Germline lookup yields CDR1 SGHVS and CDR2 FNYEAQ. CDR3 length: 15 residues. Trimming at V came to 6 bases and at J to 0 bases, leaving 4 bases not matched to a gene. This chain joins TRBV7-6 and TRBJ2-5; 10 nucleotides agree with TRBD2. Specimen: blood, either unsorted or a sorted T cell fraction (not recorded which). The TCR originated in a human donor who was either an allogeneic HSCT recipient or a stem cell or donor lymphocyte infusion donor (not recorded which). It is not recorded whose cells these are; they may come from a transplant donor. DNA for the CDR3: TGTGCCAGCAGGAAGCTAGCGGGGGACCAAGAGACCCAGTACTTC. Its translation: CASRKLAGDQETQYF.